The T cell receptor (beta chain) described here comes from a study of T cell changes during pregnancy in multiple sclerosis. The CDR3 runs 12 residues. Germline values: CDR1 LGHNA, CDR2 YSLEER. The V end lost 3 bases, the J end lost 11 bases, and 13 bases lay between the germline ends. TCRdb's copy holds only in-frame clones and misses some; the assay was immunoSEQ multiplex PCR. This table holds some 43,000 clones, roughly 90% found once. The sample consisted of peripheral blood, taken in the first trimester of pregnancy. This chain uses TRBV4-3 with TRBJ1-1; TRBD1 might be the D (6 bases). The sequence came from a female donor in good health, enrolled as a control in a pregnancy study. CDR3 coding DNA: TGCGCCAGCAGCCATGGGGGCCTTCGGGCTTTCTTT. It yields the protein CASSHGGLRAFF.